This entry lists 10 T cell receptor beta chains sequenced from one sample in a study of blood T cell repertoires in COVID-19. Only in-frame clones appear in the TCRdb table, and some are missing; sequencing was by immunoSEQ multiplex PCR. Here the sample spans approximately 210,000 clones, around nine tenths being singletons. The sample was peripheral blood. The receptors stem from a woman aged 40-49 years with acute or convalescent COVID-19.

The chain joins TRBV19 to TRBJ1-4, with D perhaps matching TRBD1 (5 bases). V lost 3 bases and J 3 bases, leaving 17 bases between the germline ends. The CDR3 is 17 residues long. The germline gives CDR1 LNHDA, CDR2 SQIVND (reference sequence). The CDR3 spells CASSILRRQTSNEKLFF. The CDR3 DNA sequence: TGTGCCAGTAGTATTCTCCGAAGACAGACTTCTAATGAAAAACTGTTTTTT.

The chain employs TRBV9 and TRBJ2-1, with TRBD2 identical over 13 bases. Germline trimming cut 2 bases from V and 13 bases from J; bases unmatched to any gene: 6. CDR3 length: 14 residues. CDR1 and CDR2 from the germline V gene are SGDLS and YYNGEE. CDR3: CASSVGLAGFGQFF. CDR3 nucleotides: TGTGCCAGCAGCGTGGGACTAGCGGGGTTCGGCCAGTTCTTC.

The chain has TRBV11-2 and TRBJ1-2; D is possibly TRBD1 (5 bases). V was shortened by 7 bases and J by 0 bases, with 24 bases between the two germline ends. This CDR3 contains 18 residues. From germline, CDR1 is SGHAT and CDR2 FQNNGV. The CDR3: CASNLGSGAGRSNYGYTF. In nucleotides, the CDR3 is TGTGCCAGCAATCTTGGGTCTGGCGCAGGGCGCTCTAACTATGGCTACACCTTC.

This clone was counted once. The chain links TRBV27 to TRBJ1-5; 7 bases align to TRBD1. V trimming: 5 bases; J trimming: 3 bases; junction bases outside the gene matches: 7. Per the germline V gene, CDR1 is MNHEY and CDR2 is SMNVEV (reference sequence). The CDR3 has 15 residues. The CDR3 bases are TGTGCCAGCAGTCAGACGACAGGGATCAATCAGCCCCAGCATTTT. Amino acids: CASSQTTGINQPQHF.

The chain employs TRBV4-1 and TRBJ1-1; D is possibly TRBD1 (5 bases). CDR1 is MGHRA and CDR2 is YSYEKL in the germline V gene. CDR3 length: 14 residues. V was cut by 5 bases and J by 1 base, with 11 bases left in between. CDR3: CASSYGQANTEAFF. The CDR3 nucleotides are TGCGCCAGCAGCTACGGACAAGCGAACACTGAAGCTTTCTTT.

The chain has TRBV4-1 and TRBJ2-2, with D possibly TRBD1 on 5 matching bases. The germline V and J ends were trimmed by 4 bases and 1 base, with 7 bases remaining between them. Germline-derived CDR1 and CDR2 are MGHRA and YSYEKL. The CDR3 spans 14 residues. Here the CDR3 reads CASSLGQNTGELFF. CDR3 DNA: TGCGCCAGCAGCCTGGGGCAGAACACCGGGGAGCTGTTTTTT.

This chain links TRBV12-3 or TRBV12-4 with TRBJ2-7; possibly TRBD1 for D (5 bases). CDR3 size: 13 residues. Trimming took off 3 bases at V and 6 bases at J, with 12 bases between the two ends. The CDR3 loop is CASSFSPRGEQYV. The CDR3 DNA reads as TGTGCCAGCAGTTTTAGCCCAAGGGGCGAGCAGTACGTC.

V gene TRBV6-2 or TRBV6-3 combines with J gene TRBJ1-2, with a tentative D call TRBD1 (5 bases). The CDR3 spans 14 residues. CDR1 MNHEY and CDR2 SVGEGT come from the germline V gene. With 0 bases removed from V and 8 bases from J, the gap between germline ends came to 13 bases. In nucleotides, the CDR3 is TGTGCCAGCAGTTACTCCGCAGGGAATGGCGGCTACACCTTC. It yields the protein CASSYSAGNGGYTF.

The chain is built from TRBV20-1 and TRBJ1-2, with D tentatively TRBD1 (5 bases). V was trimmed by 6 bases and J by 8 bases, leaving 10 bases between them. CDR1 is DFQATT, CDR2 SNEGSKA, per germline (reference sequence). The CDR3 consists of 10 residues. CDR3 DNA sequence: TGCAGTGCCGGCAGGGAAGGCTACACCTTC. This encodes CSAGREGYTF.

The chain joins TRBV5-5 to TRBJ2-1, with 12 bases matching TRBD2. J lost 0 bases, V lost 3 bases, and 10 bases had no gene match. There are 19 residues in the CDR3. Germline CDR1 and CDR2: SGHKS and YYEKEE (reference sequence). DNA of the CDR3: TGTGCCAGCAGCTCACAAGAACTAGCGGGGGGAAGCTCCTACAATGAGCAGTTCTTC. Protein: CASSSQELAGGSSYNEQFF.